This T cell receptor beta chain was found in a study of blood T cell repertoires in COVID-19. Study information: Sites in the United States, Italy and Spain provided acute and convalescent COVID-19 samples. Sample material is recorded as cDNA or gDNA derived from T cells, B-cell-depleted T cells, or PBMCs.

Sequenced by immunoSEQ multiplex PCR; TCRdb stores in-frame clones only, minus some. The table shows almost 90,000 clones, with 90% occurring only once. Germline loops: CDR1 SGHTA, CDR2 FQGNSA. Trimming took 2 bases from V and 4 from J; bases not matched to a gene: 9. This CDR3 is built from 17 residues. Input material: peripheral blood. The chain carries TRBV7-2 and TRBJ1-2; 11 bases are a match to TRBD1. This receptor was identified in a man aged 18 to 29 with COVID-19, enrolled during active disease. CDR3 DNA: TGTGCCAGCAGCTTAAGCCTGGACAGGGGGCTCGTCTATGGCTACACCTTC. This gives the protein CASSLSLDRGLVYGYTF.